The T cell receptor (beta chain) under discussion was sequenced for a study of T cell responses to AZD1222 COVID-19 vaccine. The V end lost 0 bases, the J end lost 5 bases, and 18 bases lay between the germline ends. Per the germline V gene, CDR1 is SGHNT and CDR2 is YYREEE (reference sequence). This CDR3 has 16 residues. The table came from immunoSEQ multiplex PCR; TCRdb's copy has only in-frame clones and leaves some out. The sample records 85,000 to 100,000 clones, about 88% being singletons. This rearrangement joins TRBV5-4 to TRBJ2-7; D is perhaps TRBD1 or TRBD2 (7 bases each). The material was peripheral blood, obtained 28 days after the second AZD1222 dose. This clonotype was obtained from an adult who received the AZD1222 COVID-19 vaccine. In DNA, the CDR3 is TGTGCCAGCAGCTTGGGGGCCGTGACAGGGAGGGACGAGCAGTACTTC. Translating it yields CASSLGAVTGRDEQYF.